These 2 T cell receptor beta chains came from one sample sequenced in a study of vaccination effects on CD4 cells after COVID-19. These receptors have no known antigen. Using immunoSEQ multiplex PCR, the repertoire was profiled, and TCRdb retains in-frame clones only, with some absent. The table lists approximately 50,000 clones, about 80% of them singletons, with 12% in the top ten. The culture ran for about 11 days, and then CD4+ T cells were isolated. Sequenced here: CD4+ T cells from PBMCs cultured without peptide, sampled before COVID-19 vaccination. All receptors derive from a human donor who had a prior SARS-CoV-2 infection.

The chain joins TRBV7-2 to TRBJ2-7; TRBD2 matches at 8 bases. V dropped 1 base and J dropped 3; count of bases not matched to a gene: 5. Germline values: CDR1 SGHTA, CDR2 FQGNSA. The CDR3 totals 15 residues. The CDR3 sequence is CASSLVSGGIYEQYF. As DNA, the CDR3 is TGTGCCAGCAGCTTAGTATCGGGGGGGATCTACGAGCAGTACTTC.

In this sample, this clone turned up once. This chain uses TRBV15 with TRBJ1-4, with a weak D call TRBD1 (5 bases). The CDR3 is 15 amino acids. Germline-derived CDR1 and CDR2 are LNHNV and YYDKDF (reference sequence). Trimming removed 1 base at V and 4 bases at J, with 10 bases between. CDR3 bases: TGTGCCACCAGCAGAGGCGGGGCGGATAATGAAAAACTGTTTTTT. Translated, it gives CATSRGGADNEKLFF. The full variable domain, completed using reference TRBV15 and TRBJ1-4, is DAMVIQNPRYQVTQFGKPVTLSCSQTLNHNVMYWYQQKSSQAPKLLFHYYDKDFNNEADTPDNFQSRRPNTSFCFLDIRSPGLGDTAMYLCATSRGGADNEKLFFGSGTQLSVL.